These 23 T cell receptor beta chains were sequenced from one sample in a study of blood T cell repertoires in COVID-19. Sequencing was performed with immunoSEQ multiplex PCR; in TCRdb, only in-frame clones are kept and a portion is missing. There are under 200,000 clones in the sample; around 83% occur only once, and 20% to 25% lies in the top ten. Sequencing input: PBMCs or T cells enriched from blood (not recorded which). These receptors were obtained from a woman aged 40 to 49 in a cohort exposed to, infected with or recovered from COVID-19 (not recorded which).

The V call is TRBV21-1, the J call TRBJ2-7; the table's TRBD1 call for D was not verified on the DNA. TRBV21-1 is listed as a pseudogene. The CDR3 loop spans 14 amino acids. Written as DNA, the CDR3 is TGTGCCAGCAGCAAAGACAGGGTCCCCTACGAGCAGTACTTC. The encoded protein is CASSKDRVPYEQYF.

The V call is TRBV27, the J call TRBJ2-2; D possibly corresponds to TRBD1 (6 bases). Germline lookup yields CDR1 MNHEY and CDR2 SMNVEV (reference sequence). Trimming took off 6 bases at V and 2 bases at J, with 13 bases between the two ends. The CDR3 spans 15 residues. CDR3 in amino acids: CASSIGTINTGELFF. DNA of the CDR3: TGTGCCAGCAGCATCGGGACAATCAACACCGGGGAGCTGTTTTTT.

This clone is a singleton in its sample. The chain links TRBV28 to TRBJ2-4; 9 bases agree with TRBD1. CDR3 length: 15 residues. V trimming: 0 bases; J trimming: 7 bases; junction bases outside the gene matches: 4. Germline loops: CDR1 MDHEN, CDR2 SYDVKM. The CDR3 spells CASSLWTGGKNIQYF. The CDR3 DNA reads TGTGCCAGCAGTTTATGGACAGGGGGTAAGAACATTCAGTACTTC.

The chain joins TRBV4-1 to TRBJ1-4; the D is unclear. The V end lost 4 bases, the J end lost 6 bases, and 15 bases lay between the germline ends. CDR1 and CDR2 from the germline V gene are MGHRA and YSYEKL. This CDR3 is built from 15 residues. CDR3 nucleotide sequence: TGCGCCAGCAGCCCTCGAGGCGGCAGTGATGAAAAACTGTTTTTT. This translates into CASSPRGGSDEKLFF.

This chain joins TRBV19 and TRBJ2-1, with 9 bases matching TRBD1. V trimming: 7 bases; J trimming: 8 bases; junction bases outside the gene matches: 12. Germline-derived CDR1 and CDR2 are LNHDA and SQIVND (reference sequence). This CDR3 has 15 residues. CDR3 bases: TGTGCCAGTACTCCCGCGGGGACAGGGCCCCATGAGCAGTTCTTC. This encodes CASTPAGTGPHEQFF.

V is TRBV11-2 and J is TRBJ2-7, with 10 bases aligning to TRBD1. This CDR3 is 15 amino acids long. Trimming took 5 bases from V and 1 from J; bases not matched to a gene: 5. Germline CDR1 SGHAT, CDR2 FQNNGV. The CDR3 bases are TGTGCCAGCAGCCTGGGACAGGGGATTTCCTACGAGCAGTACTTC. Its protein product is CASSLGQGISYEQYF.

V usage is TRBV5-5 and J usage is TRBJ2-7; 7 nucleotides align to TRBD2. Germline V gene data show CDR1 as SGHKS and CDR2 as YYEKEE (reference sequence). This CDR3 spans 16 amino acids. V trimming: 0 bases; J trimming: 3 bases; junction bases outside the gene matches: 9. This CDR3 is CASSLGTQGGNYEQYF. CDR3 coding DNA: TGTGCCAGCAGCTTGGGCACCCAGGGAGGGAACTACGAGCAGTACTTC.

The V call is TRBV4-3, the J call TRBJ2-7, with 8 bases aligning to TRBD2. The CDR3 runs to 15 residues. CDR1 is LGHNA, CDR2 YSLEER, per germline. V was pared by 2 bases and J by 2 bases, with 5 bases of the junction left unmatched. The CDR3: CASSQRTSSPYEQYF. CDR3 in DNA: TGCGCCAGCAGCCAAAGGACTAGCTCACCCTACGAGCAGTACTTC.

The V gene is TRBV13, the J gene TRBJ1-5; the D is unclear. The CDR3 is 13 residues long. Per the germline V gene, CDR1 is PRHDT and CDR2 is FYEKMQ (reference sequence). Trimming cost V 1 base and J 2 bases, with 3 bases left between them. The CDR3 sequence: CASSLVGNQPQHF. CDR3 nucleotide sequence: TGTGCCAGCAGCTTAGTCGGCAATCAGCCCCAGCATTTT.

The rearrangement joins TRBV7-8 to TRBJ1-2; 8 bases map to TRBD1. The trim removed 4 bases at V and 5 bases at J, leaving 12 bases unmatched. The germline gives CDR1 SGHVS, CDR2 FQNEAQ. This CDR3 has 16 residues. The CDR3 coding sequence is TGTGCCAGCAGCTCAAAGACTACAGGGGGATCATATGGCTACACCTTC. Protein: CASSSKTTGGSYGYTF.

This clone was observed once. The chain links TRBV15 to TRBJ2-1; 7 positions agree with TRBD2. Germline V gene lookup returns CDR1 LNHNV and CDR2 YYDKDF (reference sequence). V lost 0 bases, J lost 6 bases, and 8 bases stayed unmatched. The CDR3 covers 16 residues. CDR3 coding DNA: TGTGCCACCAGCAGAGAAGGTGGGAGGGCCCTCAATGAGCAGTTCTTC. Its translation is CATSREGGRALNEQFF.

The chain couples TRBV16 to TRBJ1-2; 7 bases line up with TRBD1. Germline assignment: CDR1 KGHSY and CDR2 FQNENV. V trimming: 2 bases; J trimming: 2 bases; junction bases outside the gene matches: 11. The CDR3 covers 17 residues. The CDR3 sequence: CASSQPGGAGPNYGYTF. The CDR3 DNA sequence: TGTGCCAGCAGCCAACCAGGGGGAGCAGGGCCGAACTATGGCTACACCTTC. Variable domain in full (rest from reference TRBV16 and TRBJ1-2): GEEVAQTPKHLVRGEGQKAKLYCAPIKGHSYVFWYQQVLKNEFKFLISFQNENVFDETGMPKERFSAKCLPNSPCSLEIQATKLEDSAVYFCASSQPGGAGPNYGYTFGSGTRLTVV.

This chain joins TRBV15 and TRBJ2-7; 12 nucleotides line up with TRBD2. In germline, CDR1 is LNHNV, CDR2 YYDKDF (reference sequence). There are 15 residues in the CDR3. The V segment lost 5 bases and the J segment 4 bases; nucleotides outside the gene matches: 6. CDR3 DNA: TGTGCCACCAGCCCAAAGACTAGCGGGAGTTACGAGCAGTACTTC. Its protein product is CATSPKTSGSYEQYF.

A word on this clone: Germline is not matched at one junction end, which may reflect a read error. The rearrangement uses TRBV10-3 and TRBJ2-1; 8 bases match TRBD1. This CDR3 comprises 14 residues. CDR1 and CDR2 from the germline V gene are ENHRY and SYGVKD. CDR3: CAIRLGQGYHEQFF. The CDR3 DNA reads as TGTGCCATCAGGTTAGGACAGGGCTACCATGAGCAGTTCTTC.

A note on this clone: At the DNA level, this CDR3 is encoded by other sequences in the same sample as well. The gene calls are TRBV27 and TRBJ2-1; 15 bases map to TRBD2. With 3 bases clipped from V and 9 bases from J, the junction kept 3 bases outside the gene matches. Germline CDR1 reads MNHEY; CDR2 reads SMNVEV (reference sequence). The CDR3 runs to 15 residues. The CDR3 protein is CASSLGTSGRSEQFF. CDR3 DNA: TGTGCCAGCAGTTTGGGGACTAGCGGGAGGTCTGAGCAGTTCTTC.

The CDR3, as DNA: TGTGCCAGCAGCCAAAATAATTCACCCCTCCACTTT. Protein: CASSQNNSPLHF. The chain recombines TRBV5-4 with TRBJ1-6; D not certain. Germline V gives CDR1 SGHNT, CDR2 YYREEE (reference sequence). The CDR3 extends over 12 amino acids. V was trimmed by 4 bases and J by 5 bases, leaving 4 bases between them.

The genes are TRBV7-9 and TRBJ2-7; D ambiguous. The CDR3 length is 12 residues. Germline-derived CDR1 and CDR2 are SEHNR and FQNEAQ (reference sequence). Trimming took 5 bases from V and 4 from J, leaving 9 bases between them. The CDR3 loop is CASSANGYEQYF. As DNA, the CDR3 is TGTGCCAGCAGCGCCAACGGGTACGAGCAGTACTTC.

This clone was recorded once. The chain combines TRBV4-3 with TRBJ2-1; no firm D call. Germline V gene lookup returns CDR1 LGHNA and CDR2 YSLEER. The CDR3 consists of 15 residues. V lost 1 base and J 6 bases, leaving 13 bases between the germline ends. This CDR3 is CASSQVANSINEQFF. In nucleotides, the CDR3 is TGCGCCAGCAGCCAAGTGGCGAACAGCATCAATGAGCAGTTCTTC.

The gene calls are TRBV13 and TRBJ1-6; D unclear. The CDR3 runs to 13 residues. The germline CDR1 and CDR2 sequences are PRHDT and FYEKMQ (reference sequence). V was clipped by 7 bases and J by 10 bases, with 14 bases between them. The CDR3 coding sequence is TGTGCCAGCACCTTCCGCGGCGGGTCACCCCTCCACTTT. Its protein is CASTFRGGSPLHF.

The chain joins TRBV12-3 or TRBV12-4 to TRBJ2-2; D unresolved. Trimming stripped 4 bases from V and 4 bases from J, with 7 bases between. The CDR3 runs to 13 residues. CDR3 protein: CASSYPSTGELFF. The CDR3 coding sequence is TGTGCCAGCAGTTACCCCAGCACCGGGGAGCTGTTTTTT.

The J gene is TRBJ2-3, the V gene TRBV9; TRBD1 aligns across 7 bases. The CDR3 covers 15 residues. Germline V gene sequence: CDR1 SGDLS, CDR2 YYNGEE. With 0 bases clipped from V and 2 bases from J, the junction kept 3 bases outside the gene matches. The DNA for the CDR3 is TGTGCCAGCAGCGTAGAGGACAGGACCACAGATACGCAGTATTTT. It encodes CASSVEDRTTDTQYF. Full variable domain (missing parts from reference TRBV9 and TRBJ2-3): DSGVTQTPKHLITATGQRVTLRCSPRSGDLSVYWYQQSLDQGLQFLIQYYNGEERAKGNILERFSAQQFPDLHSELNLSSLELGDSALYFCASSVEDRTTDTQYFGPGTRLTVL.

The V and J genes are TRBV15 and TRBJ2-7; 8 nucleotides match TRBD2. CDR1 LNHNV and CDR2 YYDKDF come from the germline V gene (reference sequence). The CDR3 loop spans 15 amino acids. The V gene end was trimmed by 3 bases and the J gene end by 1 base; junction bases not matched to a gene: 5. CDR3 DNA sequence: TGTGCCACCAGCAGTCCCGGGACTAGTTCCTACGAGCAGTACTTC. Its translation is CATSSPGTSSYEQYF. The entire variable domain, with the rest obtained from reference TRBV15 and TRBJ2-7, is as follows: DAMVIQNPRYQVTQFGKPVTLSCSQTLNHNVMYWYQQKSSQAPKLLFHYYDKDFNNEADTPDNFQSRRPNTSFCFLDIRSPGLGDTAMYLCATSSPGTSSYEQYFGPGTRLTVT.

The J gene is TRBJ2-6, the V gene TRBV11-2; 12 bases map to TRBD2. The germline V gene encodes CDR1 SGHAT and CDR2 FQNNGV. The CDR3 is 17 amino acids. V was pared by 5 bases and J by 1 base, with 3 bases of the junction left unmatched. The CDR3 DNA is TGTGCCAGCAGCCGGACTAGCGGGGAGTCTGGGGCCAACGTCCTGACTTTC. It specifies CASSRTSGESGANVLTF.